The clone carrying this T cell receptor beta chain was found once. The data belong to a study of blood T cell repertoires in COVID-19. Trimming stripped 0 bases from V and 2 bases from J, with 14 bases between. Germline CDR1 SGHVS, CDR2 FQNEAQ. CDR3 length equals 17 residues. As originally analysed: For nucleated cells, counts were estimated from reference gene primer amplification. Generated by immunoSEQ multiplex PCR, the TCRdb table keeps only in-frame clones and is missing some. V and J calls plus clone size are reproduced from that table; the DNA served to infer D and trimming. Here the sample spans over 150,000 clones, about 80% being singletons.

The sequencing sample was made of peripheral blood. The clonotype was recovered from a woman aged 60 to 75 with COVID-19, enrolled during active disease. The chain uses TRBV7-8 and TRBJ1-5; D uncertain. CDR3 in DNA: TGTGCCAGCAGCTTAGCGCGAAAGGGAGGGCGCAATCAGCCCCAGCATTTT. The encoded protein is CASSLARKGGRNQPQHF.